Listed below are T cell receptor beta chains from one sample, sequenced in a study of blood T cell repertoires in COVID-19. Assay used: immunoSEQ multiplex PCR; TCRdb lists only in-frame clones, some missing. Of fewer than 350,000 clones in the sample, more than 75% were seen once. The specimen was peripheral blood. The receptors originated from a woman under 40 who had recovered from COVID-19. Each CDR3 is given with its conserved first and last residue. The D gene is left open where the match is weak. Size is stated for part of the rows, as once, few or many counts, or as a class when the clone is expanded.

CDR3aa: CAISDHGGDRAYNEQFF
CDR3nt: TGTGCCATCAGTGACCACGGTGGGGACAGGGCCTACAATGAGCAGTTCTTC
v_gene: TRBV10-3
d_gene: TRBD1
j_gene: TRBJ2-1
abundance: .

CDR3aa: CASSGGTSGLQETQYF
CDR3nt: TGTGCCAGCAGTGGTGGGACTAGCGGGCTCCAAGAGACCCAGTACTTC
v_gene: TRBV2
d_gene: TRBD2
j_gene: TRBJ2-5
abundance: .

CDR3aa: CASSWAAGVYEQYF
CDR3nt: TGTGCCAGCAGCTGGGCTGCGGGAGTTTACGAGCAGTACTTC
v_gene: TRBV5-4
d_gene: TRBD2
j_gene: TRBJ2-7
abundance: .

CDR3aa: CASSLTDRAKNIQYF
CDR3nt: TGTGCCAGCAGCTTGACAGACAGAGCCAAAAACATTCAGTACTTC
v_gene: TRBV7-8
d_gene: .
j_gene: TRBJ2-4
abundance: .

CDR3aa: CSVDPGGRGYNEQFF
CDR3nt: TGCAGCGTTGACCCGGGAGGCCGGGGTTACAATGAGCAGTTCTTC
v_gene: TRBV29-1
d_gene: TRBD2
j_gene: TRBJ2-1
abundance: .

CDR3aa: CASSQSGTGQETQYF
CDR3nt: TGCGCCAGCAGCCAATCAGGGACAGGCCAAGAGACCCAGTACTTC
v_gene: TRBV4-3
d_gene: TRBD1
j_gene: TRBJ2-5
abundance: .

CDR3aa: CASSRAPGGGYEQYF
CDR3nt: TGTGCCAGCAGTCGTGCCCCAGGGGGCGGATACGAGCAGTACTTC
v_gene: TRBV28
d_gene: TRBD1
j_gene: TRBJ2-7
abundance: .

CDR3aa: CSVEGTAGGNTEAFF
CDR3nt: TGCAGCGTTGAAGGCACGGCAGGGGGGAACACTGAAGCTTTCTTT
v_gene: TRBV29-1
d_gene: TRBD1
j_gene: TRBJ1-1
abundance: .

CDR3aa: CASSSRDRGYEQYF
CDR3nt: TGTGCCAGCAGTAGCCGGGACAGGGGCTACGAGCAGTACTTC
v_gene: TRBV6-5
d_gene: TRBD1
j_gene: TRBJ2-7
abundance: .

CDR3aa: CASSLETGTEAFF
CDR3nt: TGTGCCAGCAGTTTGGAAACAGGCACTGAAGCTTTCTTT
v_gene: TRBV27
d_gene: .
j_gene: TRBJ1-1
abundance: .

CDR3aa: CASSLMRDTQYF
CDR3nt: TGTGCCAGCAGCTTAATGCGGGATACGCAGTATTTT
v_gene: TRBV13
d_gene: .
j_gene: TRBJ2-3
abundance: .

CDR3aa: CASRDSYLQDGYTF
CDR3nt: TGTGCCAGCCGGGACAGTTACCTACAGGATGGCTACACCTTC
v_gene: TRBV11-2
d_gene: TRBD1
j_gene: TRBJ1-2
abundance: once

CDR3aa: CASAQGTGYEKLFF
CDR3nt: TGTGCCAGCGCTCAGGGAACGGGTTATGAAAAACTGTTTTTT
v_gene: TRBV14
d_gene: .
j_gene: TRBJ1-4
abundance: .

CDR3aa: CASSLAGRAYEQYF
CDR3nt: TGTGCCAGCAGCTTAGCCGGGAGGGCTTACGAGCAGTACTTC
v_gene: TRBV7-2
d_gene: TRBD2
j_gene: TRBJ2-7
abundance: few

CDR3aa: CASSLFTGGPGYGYTF
CDR3nt: TGTGCCAGCAGCTTATTCACGGGGGGGCCTGGCTATGGCTACACCTTC
v_gene: TRBV7-9
d_gene: .
j_gene: TRBJ1-2
abundance: .

CDR3aa: CASSGSAQPQHF
CDR3nt: TGTGCCAGCAGCGGGTCAGCTCAGCCCCAGCATTTT
v_gene: TRBV6-5
d_gene: .
j_gene: TRBJ1-5
abundance: .

CDR3aa: CASSQDRLQETQYF
CDR3nt: TGTGCCAGCAGCCAGGACAGGTTACAAGAGACCCAGTACTTC
v_gene: TRBV2
d_gene: TRBD1
j_gene: TRBJ2-5
abundance: .

CDR3aa: CASSWPQGLGDSYNSPLHF
CDR3nt: TGTGCCAGCAGCTGGCCCCAGGGGCTGGGAGACTCCTATAATTCACCCCTCCACTTT
v_gene: TRBV7-9
d_gene: .
j_gene: TRBJ1-6
abundance: .

CDR3aa: CASSLRARGETQYF
CDR3nt: TGTGCCAGCAGTTTACGGGCTCGGGGGGAGACCCAGTACTTC
v_gene: TRBV28
d_gene: .
j_gene: TRBJ2-5
abundance: .

CDR3aa: CASRVTGRIYEQYF
CDR3nt: TGTGCCAGCAGGGTGACAGGGAGGATCTACGAGCAGTACTTC
v_gene: TRBV28
d_gene: .
j_gene: TRBJ2-7
abundance: .

CDR3aa: CASSSGGDSQFTDTQYF
CDR3nt: TGTGCCAGCAGCTCGGGCGGCGACAGCCAATTCACAGATACGCAGTATTTT
v_gene: TRBV5-4
d_gene: .
j_gene: TRBJ2-3
abundance: .

CDR3aa: CASSGGSRGEAFF
CDR3nt: TGTGCCAGCAGTGGGGGGAGCAGAGGTGAAGCTTTCTTT
v_gene: TRBV28
d_gene: .
j_gene: TRBJ1-1
abundance: .

CDR3aa: CSAGTGGFF
CDR3nt: TGCAGTGCTGGGACAGGTGGATTCTTT
v_gene: TRBV20-1
d_gene: TRBD1
j_gene: TRBJ1-1
abundance: .

CDR3aa: CASRDSNYGYTF
CDR3nt: TGTGCCAGCAGAGACAGTAACTATGGCTACACCTTC
v_gene: TRBV27
d_gene: .
j_gene: TRBJ1-2
abundance: .

CDR3aa: CASSPDRRTYEQYF
CDR3nt: TGTGCCAGCAGTCCCGACAGGCGTACTTACGAGCAGTACTTC
v_gene: TRBV5-5
d_gene: .
j_gene: TRBJ2-7
abundance: once

CDR3aa: CASSLGLPGDEQFF
CDR3nt: TGTGCCAGCAGCCTGGGACTACCGGGAGATGAGCAGTTCTTC
v_gene: TRBV7-3
d_gene: TRBD2
j_gene: TRBJ2-1
abundance: .

CDR3aa: CASSPSGLHTDTQYF
CDR3nt: TGTGCCAGCTCACCAAGTGGGCTGCACACAGATACGCAGTATTTT
v_gene: TRBV18
d_gene: .
j_gene: TRBJ2-3
abundance: .

CDR3aa: CASTNNQPQHF
CDR3nt: TGTGCCAGCACCAATAATCAGCCCCAGCATTTT
v_gene: TRBV6-6
d_gene: .
j_gene: TRBJ1-5
abundance: .

CDR3aa: CASSLPLTGTSGGQYSDEQYF
CDR3nt: TGTGCCAGCAGTTTACCCCTTACCGGGACTAGCGGGGGTCAATATTCCGACGAGCAGTACTTC
v_gene: TRBV28
d_gene: TRBD2
j_gene: TRBJ2-7
abundance: .

CDR3aa: CAISDSGGVGAEQYF
CDR3nt: TGTGCCATCAGTGACTCGGGAGGGGTCGGGGCCGAGCAGTACTTC
v_gene: TRBV10-3
d_gene: TRBD2
j_gene: TRBJ2-7
abundance: .

CDR3aa: CASSITGTEAFF
CDR3nt: TGTGCCAGCAGTATTACAGGCACTGAAGCTTTCTTT
v_gene: TRBV3-1/TRBV3-2
d_gene: .
j_gene: TRBJ1-1
abundance: .

CDR3aa: CASSLAAGGTGELFF
CDR3nt: TGTGCCAGCAGTTTGGCGGCGGGGGGCACCGGGGAGCTGTTTTTT
v_gene: TRBV28
d_gene: TRBD2
j_gene: TRBJ2-2
abundance: .

CDR3aa: CASRRTAIYEQYF
CDR3nt: TGTGCCAGCAGACGGACAGCGATCTACGAGCAGTACTTC
v_gene: TRBV21-1
d_gene: .
j_gene: TRBJ2-7
abundance: .

CDR3aa: CASSSVREQYF
CDR3nt: TGTGCCAGCAGCTCCGTGAGGGAGCAGTACTTC
v_gene: TRBV7-9
d_gene: .
j_gene: TRBJ2-7
abundance: .

CDR3aa: CASGGGGDLAKNIQYF
CDR3nt: TGTGCCAGCGGTGGAGGGGGGGATTTAGCCAAAAACATTCAGTACTTC
v_gene: TRBV28
d_gene: .
j_gene: TRBJ2-4
abundance: .

CDR3aa: CASSWGAGVYSQPQHF
CDR3nt: TGTGCCAGCAGCTGGGGAGCGGGGGTATACAGTCAGCCCCAGCATTTT
v_gene: TRBV5-6
d_gene: .
j_gene: TRBJ1-5
abundance: once

CDR3aa: CASSLGQLNQPQHF
CDR3nt: TGTGCCAGCAGCCTCGGACAGCTCAATCAGCCCCAGCATTTT
v_gene: TRBV2
d_gene: .
j_gene: TRBJ1-5
abundance: .

CDR3aa: CASRRDLMNTEAFF
CDR3nt: TGTGCCAGTAGGAGGGATCTCATGAACACTGAAGCTTTCTTT
v_gene: TRBV19
d_gene: .
j_gene: TRBJ1-1
abundance: .

CDR3aa: CAWSGQEDSPLHF
CDR3nt: TGTGCCTGGAGTGGACAGGAAGATTCACCCCTCCACTTT
v_gene: TRBV30
d_gene: .
j_gene: TRBJ1-6
abundance: .

CDR3aa: CASSTQRTQETQYF
CDR3nt: TGTGCCAGCAGCACTCAGCGGACCCAAGAGACCCAGTACTTC
v_gene: TRBV5-6
d_gene: .
j_gene: TRBJ2-5
abundance: once